The 22 T cell receptor beta chains given below trace back to one sample, sequenced in a study of STAT3 mutations in large granular lymphocyte leukemia. Findings and limits, study-wide: In T-cell large granular lymphocyte leukemia, about half of patients showed multiple immunodominant subclonotypes.

Their antigen targets remain unknown. Here immunoSEQ multiplex PCR was the method, and the copy in TCRdb shows in-frame clones only, minus some. The table includes 25,000 to 40,000 clones, around 88% detected once. Sequencing used peripheral blood mononuclear cells. These receptors came from a man between 60 and 75 years old with T-cell large granular lymphocyte leukemia. Some clones in this sample may be carry-over from other donors' samples.

The V call is TRBV19, the J call TRBJ2-6, with a possible D match to TRBD1 (6 bases). Trimming removed 7 bases at V and 0 bases at J, with 16 bases between. In germline, CDR1 is LNHDA, CDR2 SQIVND (reference sequence). The CDR3 is 17 residues long. CDR3 loop: CASKGESAPSGANVLTF. CDR3 nucleotides: TGTGCCAGTAAGGGGGAGTCGGCTCCCTCTGGGGCCAACGTCCTGACTTTC. Supplemented by reference TRBV19 and TRBJ2-6, the full variable domain reads DGGITQSPKYLFRKEGQNVTLSCEQNLNHDAMYWYRQDPGQGLRLIYYSQIVNDFQKGDIAEGYSVSREKKESFPLTVTSAQKNPTAFYLCASKGESAPSGANVLTFGAGSRLTVL.

This clone was observed a few times. The CDR3 DNA sequence: TGTGCCAGCAGCTTGGATTACTCGAGAGGCTACACCTTC. The encoded protein is CASSLDYSRGYTF. The rearrangement links TRBV5-8 to TRBJ1-2; D not resolved. Per germline, CDR1 SGHTS and CDR2 YDEGEE. CDR3 length: 13 residues. Trimming stripped 0 bases from V and 8 bases from J, with 11 bases between.

The rearrangement uses TRBV18 and TRBJ2-7; no firm D call. CDR3 length equals 13 residues. Trimming stripped 3 bases from V and 5 bases from J, with 11 bases between. The germline V gene has CDR1 KGHSH and CDR2 LQKENI. The CDR3 DNA sequence: TGTGCCAGCTCACCCCGGAGTCCAGACGAGCAGTACTTC. Its translation: CASSPRSPDEQYF.

The genes are TRBV9 and TRBJ2-5; 10 bases map to TRBD1. V trimming: 0 bases; J trimming: 5 bases; junction bases outside the gene matches: 13. The CDR3 sequence is 18 residues long. Looked up from germline, CDR1 is SGDLS and CDR2 is YYNGEE. CDR3 coding DNA: TGTGCCAGCAGCGTAGCCCCGACAGGGGGCGTCGGGAAGGAGACCCAGTACTTC. Translation: CASSVAPTGGVGKETQYF.

The chain has TRBV28 and TRBJ2-4; possible D gene TRBD2, 6 bases. The ends were cut back, 2 bases at V and 9 bases at J, with 14 bases in the middle. The CDR3 sequence is 14 residues long. CDR1 and CDR2 from the germline V gene are MDHEN and SYDVKM. The CDR3 DNA is TGTGCCAGCAGTTTAGAAGGAGGGGCGGGCATTCAGTACTTC. Its protein is CASSLEGGAGIQYF.

This rearrangement joins TRBV10-3 to TRBJ2-2, with D maybe TRBD2 (5 bases). The CDR3 totals 16 residues. Germline loops: CDR1 ENHRY, CDR2 SYGVKD. The V gene lost 5 bases and the J gene lost 0 bases, with 13 bases spanning the gap. This chain's CDR3 is CAISPDSVSNTGELFF. In nucleotides, the CDR3 is TGTGCCATCAGTCCAGATAGCGTCTCGAACACCGGGGAGCTGTTTTTT.

This clone was seen a handful of times. This chain links TRBV6-5 with TRBJ1-6; the D gene is possibly TRBD1 (5 bases). The V gene lost 2 bases and the J gene lost 11 bases, with 16 bases spanning the gap. The CDR3 consists of 15 residues. Germline V gene data show CDR1 as MNHEY and CDR2 as SVGAGI. The CDR3 here is CASSYMAGSGAPLHF. CDR3 sequence (DNA): TGTGCCAGCAGTTACATGGCAGGGAGTGGGGCACCCCTCCACTTT.

The chain recombines TRBV6-6 with TRBJ2-3; TRBD2 matches 8 bases. Per germline, CDR1 MNHNY and CDR2 SVGAGI (reference sequence). CDR3 length: 14 amino acids. V was pared by 10 bases and J by 4 bases, with 10 bases of the junction left unmatched. The CDR3, as DNA: TGTGCCATCGAGCGGCCCGGGGGGGCAGATACGCAGTATTTT. As protein: CAIERPGGADTQYF.

The V and J genes are TRBV5-1 and TRBJ2-3; TRBD2 aligns across 11 bases. This CDR3 has 16 residues. CDR1 and CDR2 from the germline V gene are SGHRS and YFSETQ. The J segment lost 3 bases and the V segment lost 8 bases, leaving 11 bases of the junction unmatched. The CDR3 sequence is CASLKGGTSGTDTQYF. CDR3 DNA sequence: TGCGCCAGTCTAAAGGGCGGGACTAGCGGTACAGATACGCAGTATTTT.

The chain joins TRBV14 to TRBJ1-1; 7 nucleotides align to TRBD1. The trim removed 2 bases at V and 0 bases at J, leaving 3 bases unmatched. This CDR3 is 15 amino acids long. The germline V gene has CDR1 SGHDN and CDR2 FVKESK. CDR3 sequence (DNA): TGTGCCAGCAGCCAACGGACAGGCATGAACACTGAAGCTTTCTTT. The encoded protein is CASSQRTGMNTEAFF.

J is TRBJ2-7 and V is TRBV4-3, with 10 bases matching TRBD2. Germline lookup yields CDR1 LGHNA and CDR2 YSLEER. This CDR3 is 18 amino acids long. The J segment lost 2 bases and the V segment lost 0 bases, leaving 10 bases of the junction unmatched. The CDR3 region has the DNA TGCGCCAGCAGCCAAGATGTTGGTATAGCGGGAGGAACCTACGAGCAGTACTTC. Amino acid sequence: CASSQDVGIAGGTYEQYF.

This chain connects TRBV5-1 to TRBJ2-5; D not resolved. V gave up 0 bases and J gave up 0 bases, with 12 bases separating them. Germline CDR1 and CDR2: SGHRS and YFSETQ. The CDR3 has 16 residues. Here the CDR3 reads CASSLDENSDQETQYF. CDR3 in DNA: TGCGCCAGCAGCTTGGATGAAAACTCTGACCAAGAGACCCAGTACTTC.

The chain employs TRBV5-1 and TRBJ2-7, with D uncertain. Trimming shortened V by 1 base and J by 1 base, and 12 bases separated the two germline ends. The CDR3 loop spans 15 amino acids. Germline V gives CDR1 SGHRS, CDR2 YFSETQ. CDR3 sequence: CASSLRTPLSYEQYF. The CDR3 bases are TGCGCCAGCAGCTTGCGAACACCTCTTTCCTACGAGCAGTACTTC.

V is TRBV27 and J is TRBJ2-6; tentatively, D is TRBD1 (5 bases). The CDR3 sequence is 16 residues long. The germline CDR1 and CDR2 sequences are MNHEY and SMNVEV (reference sequence). V lost 0 bases, J lost 1 base, and 7 bases lay in between. The CDR3 sequence: CASSLSAGSGANVLTF. The CDR3 nucleotides read TGTGCCAGCAGTTTATCGGCAGGGTCTGGGGCCAACGTCCTGACTTTC.

J is TRBJ2-6 and V is TRBV13; D ambiguous. CDR3 size: 14 residues. V lost 4 bases and J lost 2, with 6 bases in between. Germline lookup yields CDR1 PRHDT and CDR2 FYEKMQ (reference sequence). The CDR3 DNA reads as TGTGCCAGCAGCTCCAAAACTGGGGCCAACGTCCTGACTTTC. As protein: CASSSKTGANVLTF.

The V gene is TRBV11-3, the J gene TRBJ2-1; D possibly corresponds to TRBD1 (5 bases). This CDR3 region has 15 residues. Trimming took 3 bases from V and 3 from J, leaving 12 bases between them. Per the germline V gene, CDR1 is SGHNT and CDR2 is YENEEA. The CDR3 nucleotides are TGTGCCAGCAGCTTCCCCGACAGAGGCTACAATGAGCAGTTCTTC. Protein sequence: CASSFPDRGYNEQFF.

The rearrangement joins TRBV4-3 to TRBJ2-7; possible D gene TRBD2, 5 bases. The CDR3 consists of 15 residues. Looked up from germline, CDR1 is LGHNA and CDR2 is YSLEER. With 0 bases removed from V and 6 bases from J, the gap between germline ends came to 15 bases. CDR3 sequence reads: CASSQDRTAVGEQYF. In DNA, the CDR3 is TGCGCCAGCAGCCAAGATCGTACAGCGGTCGGCGAGCAGTACTTC.

The rearrangement joins TRBV7-2 to TRBJ2-7; the match to TRBD2 covers 9 bases. CDR3 length: 16 residues. Germline CDR1 and CDR2: SGHTA and FQGNSA. The junction had 11 bases not matched to a gene; V was cut back by 5 bases and J by 3 bases. CDR3 residues: CASSPLGSGRSYEQYF. In DNA form, the CDR3 reads TGTGCCAGCAGCCCTTTGGGGAGCGGGAGGAGCTACGAGCAGTACTTC.

This chain links TRBV7-2 with TRBJ2-6; D gene unclear. The CDR3 spans 15 residues. Per the germline V gene, CDR1 is SGHTA and CDR2 is FQGNSA. The V and J ends lost 6 bases and 0 bases respectively, with 9 bases between them. CDR3 sequence (DNA): TGTGCCAGCAGTTATACAGTCTCTGGGGCCAACGTCCTGACTTTC. Translated: CASSYTVSGANVLTF.

This clone came up once. The chain has TRBV7-8 and TRBJ2-7; 9 positions match TRBD2. The CDR3 spans 14 residues. The germline V gene has CDR1 SGHVS and CDR2 FQNEAQ. Trimming removed 6 bases from V and 1 base from J; junction bases left unmatched: 4. In DNA form, the CDR3 reads TGTGCCAGCAGTCTTAGCGGGAGTTCCTACGAGCAGTACTTC. Translation: CASSLSGSSYEQYF.

V gene TRBV28 combines with J gene TRBJ2-3; D gene uncertain. Germline loops: CDR1 MDHEN, CDR2 SYDVKM. This CDR3 has 15 amino acids. V lost 1 base and J 4 bases, leaving 12 bases between the germline ends. CDR3 DNA: TGTGCCAGCAGTTTATCTCGGTTCGCAGCAGATACGCAGTATTTT. It specifies CASSLSRFAADTQYF.

The V and J genes are TRBV28 and TRBJ1-2; TRBD1 matches at 8 bases. The CDR3 loop spans 15 amino acids. With 5 bases clipped from V and 12 bases from J, the junction kept 17 bases outside the gene matches. The germline CDR1 and CDR2 sequences are MDHEN and SYDVKM. The CDR3 nucleotides are TGTGCCAGCAGTGCCCCCGGCAGGGGGCAAATTGGTCACACCTTC. Translating it yields CASSAPGRGQIGHTF.